This T cell receptor (beta chain) emerged from a study of cytomegalovirus exposure and HLA in healthy donors. The study's findings and limits: The likely origin of a cluster of highly shared sequence variants was a sequencing artifact. Later, TCR association rates were found to vary by HLA locus, highest for DRB1 and lowest for HLA-C. In a later analysis, at a false discovery rate of 0.05, roughly 17,000 TCR beta sequences matched HLA alleles. TRBV6-2, TRBV6-3 and some other V segments were unresolvable in 87-base-pair reads.

Germline V gives CDR1 MNHEY, CDR2 SVGAGI. V was pared by 10 bases and J by 0 bases, with 5 bases of the junction left unmatched. The CDR3 runs 14 residues. In the case of this clone: Its target is unknown.

The PCR used 60 Vbeta and 13 Jbeta primers. The assay was immunoSEQ multiplex PCR, and TCRdb's table has in-frame clones only and misses some. The sample shows some 150,000 clones, and about 2.3% sits with its ten largest clones. This clonotype was sampled from a woman aged 18-30 years in good health and CMV-seronegative. The material sequenced was PBMCs. The chain uses TRBV6-5 and TRBJ2-1; TRBD2 matches at 8 bases. Here the CDR3 reads CAIKSGSSYNEQFF. The CDR3 bases are TGTGCCATCAAAAGCGGGAGCTCCTACAATGAGCAGTTCTTC.